This passage covers 2 T cell receptor beta chains from one sample sequenced in a study of molecular identifiers for immune sequencing clone quantification. A single record per CDR3 protein comes from TCRdb applying MiXCR to the PCR reads. The sample has a few hundred thousand distinct CDR3 sequences, roughly 24% seen once. Sequences were obtained from naive CD8+ T cells from blood, with Jurkat cell RNA spiked in. Subset in this sample: FACS-sorted CD8+CD4-CCR7+CD45RA+ naive T cells. The receptors were gathered from a human donor in good health. Some libraries in this study had Jurkat cell RNA spiked in.

The gene calls are TRBV6-5 and TRBJ1-5; TRBD1 might be the D (5 bases). The length of the CDR3 is 16 residues. Germline lookup yields CDR1 MNHEY and CDR2 SVGAGI. The V gene lost 2 bases and the J gene lost 2 bases, with 13 bases spanning the gap. The CDR3 DNA sequence: TGTGCCAGCAGTTACGACGGCCAGGGTGGCAATCAGCCCCAGCATTTT. This codes for CASSYDGQGGNQPQHF.

Notes on this clonotype: At one end the junction does not follow the germline gene, possibly because of a read error. V gene TRBV7-9 combines with J gene TRBJ2-7, with 12 bases aligning to TRBD1. Germline V lookup: CDR1 SEHNR, CDR2 FQNEAQ (reference sequence). The CDR3 sequence is 15 residues long. CDR3: CASSLGGQGAYEQCF. The CDR3 DNA reads as TGTGCCAGCAGCTTAGGGGGACAGGGGGCCTACGAGCAGTGCTTC.